The T cell receptor (beta chain) under discussion was sequenced for a study of shared clonotypes between healthy human individuals (TCRdb year 2020). At the level of the whole study: The cohort included three men and a couple of women between 18 and 49 years of age. For each donor, CD4 naive and CD4 memory were each given three plates, CD8 naive was given two plates, and CD8 memory was given one plate. The study deeply sequenced blood TCR repertoires of about 5 healthy adults to estimate repertoire size and the extent of clonotype sharing between individuals. Libraries were prepared and TCR repertoires were sequenced by different laboratories using diverse techniques, in order to increase sequencing depth and limit assay-specific biases. Each donor's leukapheresis produced roughly between roughly 0.9 and 9 billion PBMCs. Results and caveats for the whole study, not just this receptor: Rarefaction of sorted-subset datasets indicated incomplete sequencing despite the large sequencing depth. Larger estimated clonotype richness was generally found for naive subsets than for memory subsets. Approximately 5% of naive CD4, 3% to 4% of naive CD8, around 2.3% of memory CD4, and about 0.4% of memory CD8 clonotypes were shared across several donors. Higher generation probabilities were observed for clonotypes shared by all four sorted-subset donors than for non-shared clonotypes. Based on pairwise subsampling, the degree of clonotype sharing among donors was expected to be affected by sequencing depth. The genetic and exposure-history diversity represented was limited by the small number of donors. Sampling was restricted to blood, and TCR repertoires in tissue are likely to differ from TCR repertoires in blood.

This clone has just one count. The target of this receptor is not known. One base away there is no much larger clone; base qualities are not given. TCR CDR3 regions were amplified from genomic DNA by multiplex PCR using the deep immunoSEQ assay. For each cell subset, the extracted genomic DNA was distributed evenly across all wells of several immunoSEQ 96-well plates, and each plate served as one replicate. For sorted subsets, 200 ng of genomic DNA, equivalent to roughly 33,000 T cell genomes, went into each replicate PCR. The purified libraries were quantified using a Qubit 3.0 fluorometer, sized with a Bioanalyzer 2100, and then quantified again using the KAPA Library Quantification kit. Every immunoSEQ 96-well plate was sequenced on a separate single-read 150-cycle Illumina NextSeq 550 flow cell. As for how the authors treated the data: Because the immunoSEQ output included only junctional sequences and no quality scores, the filtering could not be the same as the filtering used for full-length reads. To assign V/J genes and CDR3, sequences were annotated against IMGT germline references using PyIR, a Python wrapper for IgBLAST v1.9. Reads were removed for weak V/J assignments (E-value above 1e-6), missing CDR3, stop codons, out-of-frame junctions, or ambiguous translated residues. V3J clonotypes were defined as sequences sharing an identical inferred V gene, J gene, and CDR3 amino acid sequence. To compute the percentage overlap between repertoires, the number of shared unique clonotypes was divided by the size of the smaller repertoire. Three approaches were used to assess repertoire richness: RTK rarefaction, the Chao1 estimator, and Recon v2.1 estimates of unobserved clonotypes. Generation probabilities for all TCRbeta clonotypes obtained by the gDNA method from several donors were computed using OLGA. In its TCRdb copy, this immuneACCESS table keeps in-frame sequences only and misses some clones. Where compared with another copy, unresolved V genes explain less than half of these, and the others have no known cause. The DNA was the basis for D and trimming; V, J and clone size are from that table. The sample contains a few million clones, around 95% of them found a single time. The ten largest make up roughly 0.13% of the sample.

The CDR3 sequence holds 16 residues, the cysteine and phenylalanine included. Only CDR3 DNA is held: 48 bases, read in frame from base 1. CDR1 and CDR2, per the germline V gene, are ENHRY and SYGVKD. The junction shows trimming of 2 bases on V and 3 bases on J, plus 14 bases between the germline ends. The donors were healthy, HIV-negative adults with no recently reported acute infections or vaccinations. Every donor was a Caucasian adult residing in Nashville, Tennessee, USA. Magnetic negative selection was used to enrich CD4+ T cells, after which naive cells were positively selected on CD45RA and the negative fraction became the memory subset. After blood collection by leukapheresis, PBMCs were isolated using Ficoll-Histopaque density gradient centrifugation and then cryopreserved in the vapor phase of liquid nitrogen. Analytical flow cytometry was used to check the purity and quantity of every magnetically sorted T cell population. Genomic DNA was isolated from every sorted fraction and measured by UV absorbance on a Nanodrop 2000c.

The sequence was collected from a man between 18 and 29 years old in good health. The rearranged segments are TRBV10-3 and TRBJ1-3; the D gene lacks a confident call. Sequencing was carried out using naive CD4+ T cells sorted from blood. The cell subset or site label of this sample denotes: CD45RA+ positively selected. CDR3 region: CAISEGLSGIGNTIYF. The nucleotides read TGTGCCATCAGTGAGGGCTTGAGCGGTATTGGAAACACCATATATTTT.